Sequencing of this T cell receptor (beta chain) was carried out in a study of molecular identifiers for immune sequencing clone quantification listed by TCRdb under 2018. Regarding the study in general: For a replicate experiment, RNA from approximately 20,000 or 100,000 naive CD8 T cells was divided into five aliquots, and four of the five aliquots were sequenced. The study was a methods study using CD8 T cells to benchmark molecular-identifier clustering-based TCR repertoire sequencing (MIDCIRS) and TCR RNA copy counting. The study at large found these results: Highly expanded clone sizes could be underestimated because identical TCR molecules may share a barcode. When barcode sub-clustering was not used, chimeric consensus sequences inflated TCR diversity, with chimeras reaching as high as 47%. Modeling indicated about 3 TCR RNA copies recovered per cell, compared with around 10 by digital PCR, which implies a capture efficiency of around 30%. In CMV-specific effector cells, over 99% of molecules were held by clones above 20 RNA copies, whereas under 1% of molecules were held by such clones in naive cells. The naive libraries included spiked-in Jurkat TCR RNA (around 10 copies' worth), and this RNA is not part of the donor repertoire. Even against a background of around 900,000 naive CD8 T cells, spiked-in Jurkat TCR RNA amounting to a single cell's worth was reported to be detectable.

On this clonotype itself: The antigen it recognizes is unknown. No base-level quality is on record; no much larger clone is a single base apart.

The junction carries 12 bases between V and J, which are trimmed by 3 bases and 7 bases respectively. There are 14 amino acids in the CDR3, from cysteine to phenylalanine inclusive. Only the CDR3 part of the read is kept: 42 bases, read in frame from the first base. Naive CD8 T cell libraries were made from around 18,000 to 910,000 sorted cells using 10%, 30% or 50% of purified RNA. Naive CD8 T cells were FACS-sorted as CD8+CD4-CCR7+CD45RA+ on a BD FACSAria II into RLT Plus buffer. Roughly ten TCR copies' worth of Jurkat RNA were spiked into roughly 18,000-1,000,000 naive CD8 T cell samples to test detection sensitivity. Enrichment of CD8 T cells was done with RosetteSep CD8+ T Cell Enrichment Cocktail plus Ficoll-Paque, and ACK red cell lysis came afterward. Libraries were built with PCR. The listed sequencing device is NextSeq 500. Bulk TCR libraries were made following a previously described method, with the TCR primers given in Table S5. The Qiagen AllPrep DNA/RNA kit was used to purify total RNA. Before any analysis, reads coming from multiple sequencing runs of the same library were combined into one pool. The paper's processing steps were these. Only reads with exact TCR constant sequence were kept, trimmed to 150 nt, and grouped by their 12-nt molecular barcodes. Reads in each barcode group were sub-clustered using a 15% Levenshtein threshold, and a quality-weighted consensus sequence was built for each RNA molecule. Non-functional sequences were filtered out, along with any lower-count sequence sitting one edit away from another sequence. On the basis of fitting two negative binomial distributions, barcode sub-clusters with fewer than 20% of the maximum read count were discarded. TCRdb cleaned the public reads at Q25 with fastp, built clones with MiXCR and kept in-frame beta chains. One record per CDR3 amino acid sequence lists the most common genes and DNA. The V and J calls shown here were made by TCRdb, not taken from the authors' results. The sample profile shows some 320,000 distinct CDR3 sequences; roughly 24% of them were found once. The top ten clones comprise about 0.7% of the sample.

The chain is encoded by TRBV12-3 or TRBV12-4 joined to TRBJ1-4, with a weak D call of TRBD1 (6 bases match). Specimen: naive CD8+ T cells from blood, with Jurkat cell RNA spiked in. According to the study, the label for this sample's cell subset or site signals: FACS-sorted CD8+CD4-CCR7+CD45RA+ naive T cells. The receptor was isolated from a human donor in good health. Some libraries in this study had Jurkat cell RNA spiked in. The encoded CDR3 is CASSFGGLSEKLFF. The DNA sequence is as follows: TGTGCCAGCAGTTTCGGGGGGCTGAGTGAAAAACTGTTTTTT.